This TCR beta chain was recovered during a study of blood T cell repertoires in COVID-19. Per the original methods: Estimates of nucleated cell counts were drawn from the amplification of reference gene primers. Libraries were prepared by immunoSEQ multiplex PCR; TCRdb keeps only in-frame clonotypes and omits some of them. That table is the source of V, J and clone size, and D and trimming were worked out from the DNA. Of a few hundred thousand clones listed, more than 75% are singletons. CDR1 MDHEN and CDR2 SYDVKM come from the germline V gene. V lost 5 bases to trimming and J lost 5 bases; unmatched junction nucleotides: 8. CDR3 length: 15 amino acids.

The V gene is TRBV28, the J gene TRBJ1-1; TRBD1 matches at 10 bases. Source material: peripheral blood. The receptor comes from a woman aged 50 to 65 who had recovered from COVID-19. In DNA form, the CDR3 reads TGTGCCAGCAGTCCACCCGACAGGGGGCGAACTGAAGCTTTCTTT. Amino acids: CASSPPDRGRTEAFF. The variable domain in full, completed from reference TRBV28 and TRBJ1-1, reads DVKVTQSSRYLVKRTGEKVFLECVQDMDHENMFWYRQDPGLGLRLIYFSYDVKMKEKGDIPEGYSVSREKKERFSLILESASTNQTSMYLCASSPPDRGRTEAFFGQGTRLTVV.